This note documents a single T cell receptor (beta chain) sequence. CDR3 length: 13 amino acids. Trimming left V 4 bases short and J 1 base short, with 8 bases between. Per the germline V gene, CDR1 is SNHLY and CDR2 is FYNNEI. TCRdb's copy holds only in-frame clones and misses some; the assay was immunoSEQ multiplex PCR. The sample has about 130,000 clones, approximately 81% seen once. The data were taken from a study of blood T cell repertoires in COVID-19. The receptor's source is a woman aged 25 to 39 who had recovered from COVID-19. The specimen sequenced was peripheral blood. This chain links TRBV2 with TRBJ2-7, with no clear D. The CDR3 nucleotides read TGTGCCAGCAGTGTCCACAATTCCTACGAGCAGTACTTC. This gives the protein CASSVHNSYEQYF.